The 27 T cell receptor beta chains presented below share a single source sample, sequenced in a study of blood T cell repertoires in COVID-19. Sequencing used immunoSEQ multiplex PCR; TCRdb keeps in-frame clones, though not all of them. The sample records around 340,000 clones, 65% to 90% being singletons. The specimen sequenced was peripheral blood. These receptors all stem from a woman aged 60-75 years with COVID-19, enrolled during active disease.

This clone was picked up a small number of times. The genes are TRBV5-5 and TRBJ1-5, with D possibly being TRBD1 (5 bases). V lost 4 bases, J lost 7 bases, and 12 bases lay in between. Germline V gene lookup returns CDR1 SGHKS and CDR2 YYEKEE (reference sequence). This CDR3 region has 13 residues. The CDR3 DNA reads TGTGCCAGCAGCACGACAGTATTGCAGCCCCAGCATTTT. Protein product: CASSTTVLQPQHF.

This chain joins TRBV9 and TRBJ2-1; 15 positions match TRBD2. The CDR3 sequence is 16 residues long. CDR1 and CDR2 (germline): SGDLS, YYNGEE. Losses at the gene ends were 4 bases for V and 7 bases for J; bases not matched to a gene: 6. CDR3 region: CASSFGTSGGRNEQFF. CDR3 sequence (DNA): TGTGCCAGCAGCTTCGGGACTAGCGGGGGGCGGAATGAGCAGTTCTTC.

This clone was counted a single time. V usage is TRBV12-3 or TRBV12-4 and J usage is TRBJ2-1; weak D call: TRBD2 (6 bases). Trimming removed 6 bases from V and 3 bases from J, with 6 bases in between. The CDR3 covers 12 residues. For the CDR3, the DNA is TGTGCCAGCAGCGGGAGCTACAATGAGCAGTTCTTC. Translating it yields CASSGSYNEQFF.

The chain uses TRBV7-9 and TRBJ1-3; the D is unclear. The CDR3 length is 15 residues. Trimming removed 1 base from V and 0 bases from J, with 7 bases in between. Looked up from germline, CDR1 is SEHNR and CDR2 is FQNEAQ (reference sequence). CDR3 DNA: TGTGCCAGCAGCTTAGTCTGGGCCTCTGGAAACACCATATATTTT. It translates to CASSLVWASGNTIYF.

CDR3 coding DNA: TGTGCCACCAGTGATTACCTAACAGGGGAACAGCCCCAGCATTTT. This translates into CATSDYLTGEQPQHF. This chain uses TRBV24-1 with TRBJ1-5, with TRBD1 matching 7 bases. With V trimmed by 2 bases and J by 7 bases, 7 bases remained unmatched. The CDR3 has 15 residues. Germline V lookup: CDR1 KGHDR, CDR2 SFDVKD.

This chain connects TRBV7-8 to TRBJ1-5; 7 positions agree with TRBD1. The ends lost 5 bases at V and 7 bases at J; junction bases unmatched: 8. The CDR3 is 14 residues long. CDR1 SGHVS and CDR2 FQNEAQ come from the germline V gene. DNA for the CDR3: TGTGCCAGCAGCCACGGACAGGCCGGGCAGCCCCAGCATTTT. Its translation: CASSHGQAGQPQHF.

This chain links TRBV13 with TRBJ1-2; TRBD1 matches 8 bases. Germline CDR1 PRHDT, CDR2 FYEKMQ (reference sequence). The CDR3 runs to 15 residues. V dropped 3 bases and J dropped 2; count of bases not matched to a gene: 5. The CDR3 here is CASSLNRGANYGYTF. CDR3 DNA sequence: TGTGCCAGCAGCTTGAACAGGGGGGCCAACTATGGCTACACCTTC.

The rearrangement joins TRBV3-1 (or the pseudogene TRBV3-2) to TRBJ2-3; D not resolved. CDR1 is LGHDT and CDR2 is YNNKEL in the germline V gene (reference sequence). The ends were cut back, 6 bases at V and 1 base at J, with 8 bases in the middle. This CDR3 has 13 amino acids. The CDR3 DNA sequence: TGTGCCAGCAGGTCCAGCGGCACAGATACGCAGTATTTT. Protein product: CASRSSGTDTQYF.

The gene calls are TRBV7-9 and TRBJ2-3; TRBD1 matches 12 bases. V gave up 5 bases and J gave up 6 bases; unmatched junction bases: 9. The CDR3 length is 16 residues. Looked up from germline, CDR1 is SEHNR and CDR2 is FQNEAQ (reference sequence). The DNA of the CDR3 is TGTGCCAGCAGCCCGGGGACAGGGGGCAGTATGGATACGCAGTATTTT. Its translation is CASSPGTGGSMDTQYF.

The chain uses TRBV27 and TRBJ1-2; possibly TRBD1 for D (6 bases). CDR1 and CDR2 (germline): MNHEY, SMNVEV (reference sequence). Trimming shortened V by 6 bases and J by 4 bases, and 15 bases separated the two germline ends. CDR3 length equals 14 residues. In DNA form, the CDR3 reads TGTGCCAGCAGACGGGGGGCGGTTAGCTATGGCTACACCTTC. Its translation is CASRRGAVSYGYTF.

The chain has TRBV6-5 and TRBJ1-5; possible D gene TRBD1, 6 bases. Trimming pared 5 bases from V and 1 base from J, leaving 9 bases between. This CDR3 has 14 amino acids. The germline CDR1 and CDR2 sequences are MNHEY and SVGAGI. The CDR3 DNA reads TGTGCCAGCAGTCTCCAGGGGAGCAATCAGCCCCAGCATTTT. Its translation: CASSLQGSNQPQHF.

The chain joins TRBV30 to TRBJ1-6; 7 bases agree with TRBD1. Germline loops: CDR1 GTSNPN, CDR2 SVGIG (reference sequence). The CDR3 sequence is 14 residues long. The junction had 5 bases not matched to a gene; V was cut back by 1 base and J by 8 bases. The CDR3 DNA is TGTGCCTGGAGTGACAGGGGATTCGATTCACCCCTCCACTTT. Translating it yields CAWSDRGFDSPLHF.

The chain is built from TRBV21-1 and TRBJ1-5; TRBD1, the table's D call, was not compared with the DNA. TRBV21-1 is marked as a pseudogene. The CDR3 consists of 17 residues. DNA of the CDR3: TGTGCCAGCAGGCTCCCGGACAGGGGGAATAGGAATCAGCCCCAGCATTTT. Translation gives CASRLPDRGNRNQPQHF.

The V and J genes are TRBV19 and TRBJ1-1, with TRBD1 as a possible D gene (5 bases). Germline CDR1 LNHDA, CDR2 SQIVND (reference sequence). The V end was cut by 3 bases, the J end by 3 bases, with 14 bases between. CDR3 length: 15 amino acids. The CDR3 region is CASSMAPGKDTEAFF. CDR3 nucleotide sequence: TGTGCCAGTAGTATGGCGCCAGGGAAGGACACTGAAGCTTTCTTT.

V gene TRBV5-1 combines with J gene TRBJ1-5; TRBD1 aligns across 8 bases. This CDR3 contains 14 residues. Germline CDR1 is SGHRS and CDR2 is YFSETQ. V was clipped by 2 bases and J by 4 bases; unmatched bases: 2. DNA of the CDR3: TGCGCCAGCAGCTTCACAGGGGGAAATCAGCCCCAGCATTTT. As protein: CASSFTGGNQPQHF.

V gene TRBV11-3 combines with J gene TRBJ2-1; 8 bases align to TRBD1. The CDR3 has 15 residues. CDR1 and CDR2 from the germline V gene are SGHNT and YENEEA. V gave up 5 bases and J gave up 2 bases; unmatched junction bases: 5. The CDR3 spells CASSTWTGTYNEQFF. In nucleotides, the CDR3 is TGTGCCAGCAGCACCTGGACAGGGACCTACAATGAGCAGTTCTTC.

The chain couples TRBV6-2 or TRBV6-3 to TRBJ1-6; 7 positions match TRBD1. With V trimmed by 5 bases and J by 10 bases, 8 bases remained unmatched. The CDR3 contains 14 residues. Per germline, CDR1 MNHEY and CDR2 SVGEGT. The CDR3 sequence is CASSTGVRNSPLHF. CDR3 nucleotide sequence: TGTGCCAGCAGTACAGGGGTGAGGAACTCACCCCTCCACTTT.

This clone occurred a few times. CDR3 residues: CASSELAGGAPDTQYF. CDR3 nucleotide sequence: TGTGCCAGCAGTGAACTAGCGGGGGGCGCGCCAGATACGCAGTATTTT. The chain combines TRBV6-1 with TRBJ2-3, with TRBD2 matching 11 bases. After removal of 2 bases from V and 4 bases from J, the junction contained 5 bases not matched to a gene. The CDR3 runs 16 residues. Germline assignment: CDR1 MNHNS and CDR2 SASEGT.

CDR3 sequence: CASSLEQGQPQHF. The CDR3 nucleotides read TGTGCCAGCAGCTTAGAACAGGGCCAGCCCCAGCATTTT. The V and J genes are TRBV7-2 and TRBJ1-5; a weak D match, TRBD1 (6 bases). V was pared by 1 base and J by 7 bases, with 8 bases between. Germline V gene data show CDR1 as SGHTA and CDR2 as FQGNSA. The CDR3 totals 13 residues.

The chain links TRBV7-9 to TRBJ2-1, with a weak D call TRBD2 (6 bases). Looked up from germline, CDR1 is SEHNR and CDR2 is FQNEAQ (reference sequence). The CDR3 is 14 residues long. V was clipped by 6 bases and J by 4 bases, with 13 bases between them. CDR3 coding DNA: TGTGCCAGCAGACCCCCGCGGGAATACAATGAGCAGTTCTTC. Amino acid sequence: CASRPPREYNEQFF.

V is TRBV12-3 or TRBV12-4 and J is TRBJ1-1; weak D call: TRBD1 (6 bases). The ends were cut back, 6 bases at V and 8 bases at J, with 16 bases in the middle. The CDR3 covers 13 residues. CDR3 residues: CASSRNRDREAFF. The CDR3 nucleotides read TGTGCCAGCAGCCGCAACAGGGATAGGGAAGCTTTCTTT.

This chain joins TRBV12-3 or TRBV12-4 and TRBJ1-2, with TRBD1 identical over 8 bases. V lost 2 bases to trimming and J lost 8 bases; unmatched junction nucleotides: 4. This CDR3 is built from 13 residues. The CDR3, as DNA: TGTGCCAGCAGTTTAACAGGGGGGCACGGCTACACCTTC. Residues: CASSLTGGHGYTF.

The rearrangement links TRBV7-2 to TRBJ1-2, with 8 bases fitting TRBD1. V shed 3 bases and J 11 bases; nucleotides not matched to a gene: 5. CDR3 length equals 12 residues. The germline V gene has CDR1 SGHTA and CDR2 FQGNSA. CDR3 sequence (DNA): TGTGCCAGCAGCTTGACAGGGGAGCTTTACACCTTC. Translation: CASSLTGELYTF.

The chain employs TRBV7-6 and TRBJ2-2, with TRBD2 as a possible D gene (5 bases). CDR1 SGHVS and CDR2 FNYEAQ come from the germline V gene. This CDR3 is built from 14 residues. The V end lost 7 bases, the J end lost 2 bases, and 11 bases lay between the germline ends. The DNA for the CDR3 is TGTGCCAGCACCCCTCGGGGTAACACCGGGGAGCTGTTTTTT. Encoded protein: CASTPRGNTGELFF.

This clone was seen only once. The chain links TRBV5-6 to TRBJ2-1, with D uncertain. The V and J ends lost 4 bases and 8 bases respectively, with 7 bases between them. The CDR3 spans 11 residues. Germline V gene data show CDR1 as SGHDT and CDR2 as YYEEEE. This chain's CDR3 is CASSLPYEQFF. DNA for the CDR3: TGTGCCAGCAGCCTCCCCTATGAGCAGTTCTTC. The variable domain in full, completed from reference TRBV5-6 and TRBJ2-1, reads DAGVTQSPTHLIKTRGQQVTLRCSPKSGHDTVSWYQQALGQGPQFIFQYYEEEERQRGNFPDRFSGHQFPNYSSELNVNALLLGDSALYLCASSLPYEQFFGPGTRLTVL.

This clone was picked up a small number of times. The gene calls are TRBV2 and TRBJ1-1; the match to TRBD1 covers 11 bases. The germline V gene encodes CDR1 SNHLY and CDR2 FYNNEI. V lost 5 bases, J lost 4 bases, and 9 bases stayed unmatched. The CDR3 extends over 16 amino acids. In DNA form, the CDR3 reads TGTGCCAGCAGTAGAGGGGACAGGGGGAGTAGCACTGAAGCTTTCTTT. It codes for CASSRGDRGSSTEAFF.

Of note for this clone: The same CDR3 can be traced to other DNA sequences in this sample. The chain uses TRBV6-5 and TRBJ2-1; TRBD2 agrees at 13 bases. V was clipped by 6 bases and J by 4 bases; unmatched bases: 3. Looked up from germline, CDR1 is MNHEY and CDR2 is SVGAGI. The CDR3 has 15 residues. In DNA, the CDR3 is TGTGCCAGCAGCCTACTAGCGGGGGGGTACAATGAGCAGTTCTTC. Translation gives CASSLLAGGYNEQFF.